This T cell receptor beta chain was captured by sequencing in a study of T cell responses to AZD1222 COVID-19 vaccine. Study context: Second-dose schedules of about 4 or about 12 weeks were combined.

The trim removed 4 bases at V and 4 bases at J, leaving 7 bases unmatched. The CDR3 sequence is 14 residues long. Looked up from germline, CDR1 is SGDLS and CDR2 is YYNGEE. To note about this clone: Antigen: not known.

Sequencing was performed with immunoSEQ multiplex PCR; in TCRdb, only in-frame clones are kept and a portion is missing. The sample holds around 80,000 clones, roughly 86% seen once. Whole-study results and caveats: Baseline seropositives among AZD1222 recipients totaled only 5 to 7. Spike regions recognized by vaccine-associated CD4 TCRs spanned the protein, led by 160-218 and 743-854.

The rearrangement links TRBV9 to TRBJ2-7; TRBD1 agrees at 8 bases. The receptor's source is an adult in good health. The sequencing used peripheral blood, collected on day 0 of AZD1222 vaccination. The chain's CDR3 is CASSLGQGRYEQYF. The CDR3 nucleotides read TGTGCCAGCAGCCTAGGACAGGGTCGGTACGAGCAGTACTTC. Full variable domain (outside the CDR3, taken from reference TRBV9 and TRBJ2-7): DSGVTQTPKHLITATGQRVTLRCSPRSGDLSVYWYQQSLDQGLQFLIQYYNGEERAKGNILERFSAQQFPDLHSELNLSSLELGDSALYFCASSLGQGRYEQYFGPGTRLTVT.